This TCR beta chain is drawn from a study of tumor-infiltrating lymphocytes in primary liver carcinoma. Study-wide points: Whereas tumor region pairs overlapped more, tumor-adjacent and tumor-blood pairs overlapped less.

From approximately 0.5 ug of total RNA, TCR beta-specific cDNA was reverse-transcribed using a constant-region primer. Libraries of TCR beta came from three nested multiplex PCR rounds with slightly modified ARM-PCR. Amplification in the first two PCR rounds was performed using TRBV1-TRBV30 forward primers and a C-beta reverse primer for approximately 10 cycles each. One entry per CDR3 protein, called by TCRdb with MiXCR from the multiplex PCR reads. The sample has 180,000 or so distinct CDR3 sequences; roughly three fifths are singletons. They got blood RNA out of unsorted whole blood and also pulled out germline DNA. This clonotype was observed a few times. Its antigen is unidentified. The V gene end was trimmed by 0 bases and the J gene end by 2 bases; junction bases not matched to a gene: 11. This CDR3 region has 19 residues. Germline V gene data show CDR1 as LGHNA and CDR2 as YNFKEQ.

The V and J genes are TRBV4-2 and TRBJ2-4; TRBD2 agrees at 9 bases. The sequence derives from a man aged 40-50 years with primary liver carcinoma and hepatitis B virus infection. Sequenced: peripheral blood. As DNA, the CDR3 is TGTGCCAGCAGCCAAGAGTGGAGAACTAGCGGGTCCTCCAAAAACATTCAGTACTTC. Translation: CASSQEWRTSGSSKNIQYF.